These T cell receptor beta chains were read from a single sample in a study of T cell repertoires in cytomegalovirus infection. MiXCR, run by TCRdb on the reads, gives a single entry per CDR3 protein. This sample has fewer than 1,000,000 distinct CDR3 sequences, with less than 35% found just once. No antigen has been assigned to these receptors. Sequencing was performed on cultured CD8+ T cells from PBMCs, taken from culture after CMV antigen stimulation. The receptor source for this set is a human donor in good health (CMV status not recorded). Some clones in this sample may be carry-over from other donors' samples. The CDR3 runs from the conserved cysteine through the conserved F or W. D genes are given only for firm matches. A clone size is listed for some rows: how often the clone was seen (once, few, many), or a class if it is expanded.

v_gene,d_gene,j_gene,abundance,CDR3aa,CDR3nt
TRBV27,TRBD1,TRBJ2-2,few,CASSLSDRGTGELFF,TGTGCCAGCAGTTTATCGGACAGGGGAACCGGGGAGCTGTTTTTT
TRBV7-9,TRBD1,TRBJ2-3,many,CASSTNRDRTTDTQYF,TGTGCCAGCAGCACAAACCGGGACAGAACCACAGATACGCAGTATTTT
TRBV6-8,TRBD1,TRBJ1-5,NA,CASSYSSTRGRGCNSNQPQHF,TGTGCCAGCAGTTACTCGAGCACAAGGGGGCGCGGATGTAATAGCAATCAGCCCCAGCATTTT
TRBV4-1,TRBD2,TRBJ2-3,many,CASSHPGSGGHDTQYF,TGCGCCAGCAGCCACCCCGGTAGCGGGGGTCATGATACGCAGTATTTT
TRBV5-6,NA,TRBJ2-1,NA,CASVSGTYYNEQFF,TGTGCCAGTGTCTCCGGGACTTACTACAATGAGCAGTTCTTC
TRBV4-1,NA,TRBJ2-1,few,CASSEKRWYEQFF,TGCGCCAGCAGCGAAAAGAGATGGTATGAGCAGTTCTTC
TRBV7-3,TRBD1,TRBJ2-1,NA,CASSPPGTVSYNEQFF,TGTGCCAGCAGCCCTCCGGGGACAGTCTCCTACAATGAGCAGTTCTTC
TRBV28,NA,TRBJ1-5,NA,CASSWTSNQPQHF,TGTGCCAGCAGTTGGACAAGCAATCAGCCCCAGCATTTT
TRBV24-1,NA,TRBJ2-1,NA,CATSDLRAWEDEQFF,TGTGCCACCAGTGATTTGCGAGCGTGGGAGGATGAGCAGTTCTTC
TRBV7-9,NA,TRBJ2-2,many,CASSLVGDTGELFF,TGTGCCAGCAGCTTAGTGGGCGACACCGGGGAGCTGTTTTTT
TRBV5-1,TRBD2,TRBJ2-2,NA,CASSLYLAGGLNTGELFF,TGCGCCAGCAGCTTGTACCTAGCGGGGGGCCTAAACACCGGGGAGCTGTTTTTT
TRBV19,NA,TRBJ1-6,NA,CASSMVISGYSPLHF,TGTGCCAGTAGTATGGTTATATCGGGCTATTCACCCCTCCACTTT
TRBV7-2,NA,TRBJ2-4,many,CASSLGRSLAKNIQYF,TGTGCCAGCAGCCTAGGGCGAAGTTTAGCCAAAAACATTCAGTACTTC
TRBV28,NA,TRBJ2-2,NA,CASSFQGSPGELFF,TGTGCCAGCAGTTTCCAGGGGAGTCCCGGGGAGCTGTTTTTT
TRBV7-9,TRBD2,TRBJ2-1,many,CASSPVAGGYNEQFF,TGTGCCAGCAGCCCTGTGGCGGGGGGGTACAATGAGCAGTTCTTC
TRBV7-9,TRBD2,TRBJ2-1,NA,CASSVPSGENEQFF,TGTGCCAGCAGCGTCCCTAGCGGGGAAAATGAGCAGTTCTTC
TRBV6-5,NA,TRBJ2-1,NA,CASSQTGDNEQFF,TGTGCCAGCAGTCAAACAGGTGATAATGAGCAGTTCTTC
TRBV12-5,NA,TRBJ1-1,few,CASGLLDGNTEAFF,TGTGCTAGTGGTCTGTTGGACGGGAACACTGAAGCTTTCTTT
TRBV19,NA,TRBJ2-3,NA,CASSIGTPSTDTQYF,TGTGCCAGTAGTATCGGAACCCCCAGCACAGATACGCAGTATTTT
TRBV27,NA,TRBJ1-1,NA,CASSFGQEAFF,TGTGCCAGCAGTTTCGGGCAAGAAGCTTTCTTT
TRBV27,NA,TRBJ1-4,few,CASSSSNEKLFF,NA
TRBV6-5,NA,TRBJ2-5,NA,CASSPAGPYQETQYF,TGTGCCAGCAGTCCCGCGGGGCCGTACCAAGAGACCCAGTACTTC
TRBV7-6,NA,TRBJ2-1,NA,CASSPSLAHNEQFF,TGTGCCAGCAGCCCCTCGCTCGCCCACAATGAGCAGTTCTTC
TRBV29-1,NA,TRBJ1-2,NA,CSVESRNYGYTF,TGCAGCGTTGAGTCGCGGAACTATGGCTACACCTTC
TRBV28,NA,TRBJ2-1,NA,CASSFYLSTRPEEQFF,TGTGCCAGCAGTTTCTACCTCTCGACCAGACCAGAGGAGCAGTTCTTC
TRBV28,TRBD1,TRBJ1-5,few,CASSLRGLRNQPQHF,TGTGCCAGCAGTCTCAGGGGGCTGAGGAATCAGCCCCAGCATTTT
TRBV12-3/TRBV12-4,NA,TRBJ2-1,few,CASSLAPGVYSYNEQFF,TGTGCCAGCAGTTTAGCCCCAGGGGTGTATTCCTACAATGAGCAGTTCTTC
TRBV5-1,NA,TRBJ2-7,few,CASSGHRASGLEQYF,TGCGCCAGCAGCGGGCACAGGGCCTCCGGGCTCGAGCAGTACTTC
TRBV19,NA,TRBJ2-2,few,CASSIALTGELFF,TGTGCCAGTAGTATCGCCCTCACCGGGGAGCTGTTTTTT
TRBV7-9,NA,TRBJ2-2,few,CASTIVSTGELFF,TGTGCCAGCACCATAGTCTCCACCGGGGAGCTGTTTTTT
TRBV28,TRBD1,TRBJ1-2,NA,CASSFRDRGDYGYTF,TGTGCCAGCAGTTTCCGGGACAGGGGTGACTATGGCTACACCTTC
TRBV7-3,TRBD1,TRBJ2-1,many,CASSSGQGAPNEQFF,TGTGCCAGCAGCTCGGGACAGGGGGCTCCCAATGAGCAGTTCTTC
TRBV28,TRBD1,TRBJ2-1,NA,CASSNRDRGSHERFF,TGTGCCAGCAGTAACCGGGACAGGGGTTCCCATGAGCGGTTCTTC
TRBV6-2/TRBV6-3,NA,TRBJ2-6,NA,CASSYGGLEANVLTF,TGTGCCAGCAGTTACGGGGGTCTGGAGGCCAACGTCCTGACTTTC
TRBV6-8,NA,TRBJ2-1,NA,CASRVGVHNEQFF,TGTGCCAGCAGAGTGGGGGTCCACAATGAGCAGTTCTTC
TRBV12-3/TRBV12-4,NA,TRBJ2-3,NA,CAGGRTLTDTQYF,TGTGCCGGCGGGCGGACCCTCACAGATACGCAGTATTTT
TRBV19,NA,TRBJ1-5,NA,CASSITVRNQPQHF,TGTGCCAGTAGTATAACGGTCCGCAATCAGCCCCAGCATTTT
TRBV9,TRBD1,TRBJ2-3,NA,CASSVRFGTGSTDTQYF,TGTGCCAGCAGCGTAAGGTTTGGGACAGGCAGCACAGATACGCAGTATTTT
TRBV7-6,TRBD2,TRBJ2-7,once,CASSLLARAPYEQYF,TGTGCCAGCAGCCTACTAGCGAGGGCCCCGTACGAGCAGTACTTC
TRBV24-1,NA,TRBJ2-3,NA,CATSNRVGTDTQYF,TGTGCCACCAGCAACAGAGTCGGCACAGATACGCAGTATTTT
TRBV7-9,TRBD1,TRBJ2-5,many,CASSLAGTDEETQYF,TGTGCCAGCAGCTTAGCCGGGACAGACGAAGAGACCCAGTACTTC
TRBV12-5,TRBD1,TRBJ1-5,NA,CASGSGGAGGYSNQPQHF,TGTGCTAGTGGTTCCGGTGGGGCAGGGGGCTATAGCAATCAGCCCCAGCATTTT
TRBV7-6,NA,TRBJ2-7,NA,CASSLVVGGYEQYF,TGTGCCAGCAGCTTAGTCGTAGGGGGGTACGAGCAGTACTTC
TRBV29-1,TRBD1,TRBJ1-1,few,CSVQGSNTEAFF,TGCAGCGTACAGGGGAGCAACACTGAAGCTTTCTTT
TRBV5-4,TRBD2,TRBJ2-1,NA,CASRMSGGAANEQFF,TGTGCCAGCAGGATGAGCGGGGGGGCGGCGAATGAGCAGTTCTTC
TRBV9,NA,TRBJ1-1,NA,CASSDRPGHPNTEAFF,TGTGCCAGCAGCGATCGACCGGGACACCCGAACACTGAAGCTTTCTTT
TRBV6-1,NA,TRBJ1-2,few,CASRQYGAGIYGYTF,TGTGCCAGCAGGCAGTACGGAGCTGGAATCTATGGCTACACCTTC
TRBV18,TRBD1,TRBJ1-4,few,CASSPGQGALWEKLFF,TGTGCCAGCTCACCGGGACAGGGGGCCCTGTGGGAAAAACTGTTTTTT
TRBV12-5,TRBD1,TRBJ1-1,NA,CASGTGANTEAFF,TGTGCTAGCGGGACAGGGGCGAACACTGAAGCTTTCTTT
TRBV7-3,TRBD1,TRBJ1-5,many,CASSLTLRGPQPQHF,TGTGCCAGCAGCTTAACACTCAGGGGGCCTCAGCCCCAGCATTTT
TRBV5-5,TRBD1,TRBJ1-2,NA,CASSQGQGEDFGYTF,TGTGCCAGCAGCCAGGGACAGGGGGAGGACTTTGGCTACACCTTC
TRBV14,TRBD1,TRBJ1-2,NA,CASSHTGDPNYGYTF,TGTGCCAGCAGCCACACAGGGGACCCTAACTATGGCTACACCTTC
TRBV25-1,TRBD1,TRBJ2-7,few,CASSDTTGIFNEQYF,TGTGCCAGCAGTGATACGACAGGGATTTTCAACGAGCAGTACTTC
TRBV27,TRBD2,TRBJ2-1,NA,CASTRRGGQDEQFF,TGTGCCAGCACCCGCCGGGGGGGCCAAGATGAGCAGTTCTTC
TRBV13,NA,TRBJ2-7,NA,CASSLGRERQYF,TGTGCCAGCAGCTTAGGCCGGGAGCGGCAGTACTTC
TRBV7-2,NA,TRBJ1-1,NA,CASSAGQITEAFF,TGTGCCAGCAGCGCAGGACAGATCACTGAAGCTTTCTTT
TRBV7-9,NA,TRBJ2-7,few,CASSWGDEQYF,TGTGCCAGCAGCTGGGGAGACGAGCAGTACTTC
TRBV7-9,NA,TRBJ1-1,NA,CASSPREGRRTEAFF,TGTGCCAGCAGCCCTCGGGAAGGGAGAAGGACTGAAGCTTTCTTT
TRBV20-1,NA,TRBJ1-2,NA,CSARDTRPEGGRGYTF,TGCAGTGCTAGAGATACCCGGCCGGAGGGGGGACGAGGCTACACCTTC